The clone carrying this TCR beta chain appeared a single time. With random hexamers, reverse transcription was performed on about 0.45 to 1 ug of RNA. Multiplex PCR with immunoSEQ amplified the TCR beta CDR3 across 54 Vbeta and 13 Jbeta. TCRdb passed the immunoSEQ multiplex PCR reads through MiXCR, listing each CDR3 protein once. There are around 130,000 distinct CDR3 sequences in the sample; 94% occur only once, and roughly 0.092% lies in the top ten. This CDR3 region has 17 residues. The germline CDR1 and CDR2 sequences are DFQATT and SNEGSKA (reference sequence). V dropped 1 base and J dropped 4; count of bases not matched to a gene: 15. This specimen belongs to a study of CD8 T cells in Susac syndrome.

The origin of this receptor is a human donor in good health. Sequenced sample: CD4+ T cells from PBMCs. This sequence joins TRBV20-1 and TRBJ1-2, with 7 bases that match TRBD1. The CDR3 nucleotides are TGCAGTGCTAGAGTAGCCTTACAGGGGCGGATTGGCTATGGCTACACCTTC. Encoded protein: CSARVALQGRIGYGYTF.